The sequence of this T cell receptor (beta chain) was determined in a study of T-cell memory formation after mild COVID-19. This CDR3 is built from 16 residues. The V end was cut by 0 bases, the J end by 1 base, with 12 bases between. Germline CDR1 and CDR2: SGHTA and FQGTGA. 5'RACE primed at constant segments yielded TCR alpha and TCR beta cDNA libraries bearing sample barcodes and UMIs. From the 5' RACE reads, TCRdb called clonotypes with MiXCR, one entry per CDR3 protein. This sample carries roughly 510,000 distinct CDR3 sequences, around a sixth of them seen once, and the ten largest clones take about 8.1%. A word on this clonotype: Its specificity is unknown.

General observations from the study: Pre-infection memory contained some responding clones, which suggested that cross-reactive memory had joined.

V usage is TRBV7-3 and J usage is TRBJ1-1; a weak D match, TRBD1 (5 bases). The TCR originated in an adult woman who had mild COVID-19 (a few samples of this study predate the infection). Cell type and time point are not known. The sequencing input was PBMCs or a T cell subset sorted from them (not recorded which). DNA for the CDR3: TGTGCCAGCAGCTTAACGAGGGCAGGGTGGAACACTGAAGCTTTCTTT. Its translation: CASSLTRAGWNTEAFF.